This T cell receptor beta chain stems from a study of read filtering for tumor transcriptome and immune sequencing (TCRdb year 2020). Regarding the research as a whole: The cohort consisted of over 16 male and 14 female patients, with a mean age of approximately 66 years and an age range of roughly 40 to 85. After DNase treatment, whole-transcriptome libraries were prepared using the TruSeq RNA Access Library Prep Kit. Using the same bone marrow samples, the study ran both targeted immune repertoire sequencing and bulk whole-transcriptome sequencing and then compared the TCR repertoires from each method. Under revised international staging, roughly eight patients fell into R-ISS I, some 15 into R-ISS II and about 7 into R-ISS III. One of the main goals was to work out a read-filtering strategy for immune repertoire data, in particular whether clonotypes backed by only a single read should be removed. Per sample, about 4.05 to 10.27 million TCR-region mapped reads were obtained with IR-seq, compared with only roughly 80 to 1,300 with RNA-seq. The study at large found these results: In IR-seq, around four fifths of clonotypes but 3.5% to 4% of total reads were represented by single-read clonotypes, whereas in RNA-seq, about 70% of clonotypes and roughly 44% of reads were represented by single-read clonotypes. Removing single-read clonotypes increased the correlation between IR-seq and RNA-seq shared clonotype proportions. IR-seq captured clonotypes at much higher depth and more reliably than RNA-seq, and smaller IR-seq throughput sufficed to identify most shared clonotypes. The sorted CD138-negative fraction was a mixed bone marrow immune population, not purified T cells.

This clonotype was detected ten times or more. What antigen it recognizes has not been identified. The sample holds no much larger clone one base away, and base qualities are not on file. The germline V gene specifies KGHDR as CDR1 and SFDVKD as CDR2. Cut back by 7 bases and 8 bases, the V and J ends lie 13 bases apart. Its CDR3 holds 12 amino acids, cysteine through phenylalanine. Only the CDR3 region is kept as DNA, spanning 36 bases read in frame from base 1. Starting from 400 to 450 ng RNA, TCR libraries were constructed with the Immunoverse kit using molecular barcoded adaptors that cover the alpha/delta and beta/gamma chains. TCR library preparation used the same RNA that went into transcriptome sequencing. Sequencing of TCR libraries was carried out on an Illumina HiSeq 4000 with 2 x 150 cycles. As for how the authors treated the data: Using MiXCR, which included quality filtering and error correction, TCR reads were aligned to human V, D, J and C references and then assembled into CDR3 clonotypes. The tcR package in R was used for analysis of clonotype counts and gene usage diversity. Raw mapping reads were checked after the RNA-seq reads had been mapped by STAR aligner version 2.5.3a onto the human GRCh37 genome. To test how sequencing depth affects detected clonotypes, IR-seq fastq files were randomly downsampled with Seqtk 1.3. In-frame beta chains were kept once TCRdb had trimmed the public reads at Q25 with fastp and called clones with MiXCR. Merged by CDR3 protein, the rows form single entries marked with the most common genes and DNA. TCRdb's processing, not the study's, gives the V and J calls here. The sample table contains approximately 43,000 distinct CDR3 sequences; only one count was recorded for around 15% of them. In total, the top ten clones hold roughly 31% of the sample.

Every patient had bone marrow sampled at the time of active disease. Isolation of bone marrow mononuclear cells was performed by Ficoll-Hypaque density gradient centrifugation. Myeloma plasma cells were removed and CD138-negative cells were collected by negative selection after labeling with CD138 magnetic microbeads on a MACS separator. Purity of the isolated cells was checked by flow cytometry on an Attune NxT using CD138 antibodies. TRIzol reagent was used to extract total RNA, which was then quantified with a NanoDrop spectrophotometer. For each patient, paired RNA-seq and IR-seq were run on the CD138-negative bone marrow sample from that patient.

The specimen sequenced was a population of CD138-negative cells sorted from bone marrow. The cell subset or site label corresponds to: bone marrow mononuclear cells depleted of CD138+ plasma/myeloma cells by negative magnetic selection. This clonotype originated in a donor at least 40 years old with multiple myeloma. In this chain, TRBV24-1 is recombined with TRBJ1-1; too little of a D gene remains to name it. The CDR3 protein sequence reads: CATSGGGLEAFF. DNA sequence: TGTGCCACCAGCGGAGGTGGACTGGAAGCTTTCTTT.